A selection of T cell receptor beta chains follows, all from one sample in a study of shared clonotypes between healthy human individuals. The protocol was immunoSEQ multiplex PCR, while the TCRdb copy is restricted to in-frame clones and leaves out a portion. Of about a million clones listed, approximately 75% were seen once; the top ten hold 0.85% to 1%. The sequenced sample consisted of memory CD4+ T cells from PBMCs. These TCRs come from a man between 18 and 29 years old in good health. Some clones in this sample may be carry-over from other donors' samples. Both conserved end residues are part of each CDR3. The order of the fields is V gene, J gene, clone size, CDR3 length, D gene, CDR3 protein, CDR3 DNA. D genes are given only for firm matches. Size is stated for part of the rows, as once, few or many counts, or as a class when the clone is expanded.

V: TRBV2
J: TRBJ2-5
size: NA
length: 14
D: TRBD2
CDR3: CASRRLAGGEAQYF
DNA: TGTGCCAGCAGACGACTAGCGGGGGGGGAGGCCCAGTACTTC

V: TRBV7-9
J: TRBJ2-7
size: NA
length: 16
D: NA
CDR3: CASSLSNLFGSYEQYF
DNA: TGTGCCAGCAGCTTATCGAACCTATTTGGTTCCTACGAGCAGTACTTC

V: TRBV2
J: TRBJ1-5
size: few
length: 16
D: NA
CDR3: CASSEHSGNSNQPQHF
DNA: TGTGCCAGCAGTGAACATTCGGGGAATAGCAATCAGCCCCAGCATTTT

V: TRBV9
J: TRBJ2-6
size: NA
length: 19
D: NA
CDR3: CASSVGLFRGVPGANVLTF
DNA: TGTGCCAGCAGCGTCGGCTTATTTCGAGGTGTCCCTGGGGCCAACGTCCTGACTTTC

V: TRBV5-1
J: TRBJ2-7
size: NA
length: 15
D: TRBD2
CDR3: CASSSSDRGVYEQYF
DNA: TGCGCCAGCAGCTCCTCCGACCGGGGGGTCTACGAGCAGTACTTC

V: TRBV10-3
J: TRBJ1-2
size: few
length: 13
D: NA
CDR3: CASREGNDYGYTF
DNA: TGTGCCTCCAGGGAAGGTAACGACTATGGCTACACCTTC

V: TRBV28
J: TRBJ1-2
size: few
length: 13
D: NA
CDR3: CASTPEVEYGYTF
DNA: TGTGCCAGCACCCCGGAAGTTGAGTATGGCTACACCTTC

V: TRBV28
J: TRBJ1-5
size: NA
length: 15
D: NA
CDR3: CASRPGPAGEQPQHF
DNA: TGTGCCAGCAGACCGGGCCCCGCAGGGGAGCAGCCCCAGCATTTT

V: TRBV5-4
J: TRBJ2-7
size: NA
length: 14
D: NA
CDR3: CASSSISGDNEQYF
DNA: TGTGCCAGCAGCTCGATTTCGGGGGACAACGAGCAGTACTTC

V: TRBV28
J: TRBJ1-3
size: NA
length: 17
D: NA
CDR3: CASTSEGRRISGNTIYF
DNA: TGTGCCAGCACCTCTGAGGGCAGGCGAATCTCTGGAAACACCATATATTTT

V: TRBV5-1
J: TRBJ1-1
size: NA
length: 13
D: NA
CDR3: CASSETQNTEAFF
DNA: TGCGCCAGCAGCGAAACACAGAACACTGAAGCTTTCTTT

V: TRBV5-1
J: TRBJ2-7
size: NA
length: 15
D: TRBD1
CDR3: CASSLGTGSAYEQYF
DNA: TGCGCCAGCAGCCTAGGGACAGGGTCCGCCTACGAGCAGTACTTC

V: TRBV5-4
J: TRBJ1-2
size: NA
length: 13
D: NA
CDR3: CASSADSNYGYTF
DNA: TGTGCCAGCAGCGCCGACAGTAACTATGGCTACACCTTC

V: TRBV7-2
J: TRBJ2-3
size: NA
length: 12
D: NA
CDR3: CASSMVGDTQYF
DNA: TGTGCCAGCAGCATGGTTGGAGATACGCAGTATTTT

V: TRBV27
J: TRBJ1-2
size: NA
length: 14
D: TRBD1
CDR3: CASSSGTGGFGYTF
DNA: TGTGCCAGCAGTTCAGGGACAGGGGGCTTTGGCTACACCTTC

V: TRBV7-2
J: TRBJ2-1
size: NA
length: 14
D: NA
CDR3: CASSSSAAYNEQFF
DNA: TGTGCCAGCAGCTCTAGCGCCGCCTACAATGAGCAGTTCTTC

V: TRBV27
J: TRBJ2-5
size: once
length: 13
D: NA
CDR3: CASSRGDGETQYF
DNA: TGTGCCAGCAGTAGGGGCGACGGTGAGACCCAGTACTTC

V: TRBV28
J: TRBJ2-1
size: many
length: 15
D: TRBD2
CDR3: CASSLASGRNNEQFF
DNA: TGTGCCAGCAGTTTAGCTAGCGGGAGGAACAATGAGCAGTTCTTC

V: TRBV6-1
J: TRBJ2-2
size: many
length: 15
D: TRBD1
CDR3: CASRNRGANTGELFF
DNA: TGTGCCAGCAGGAACAGGGGCGCGAACACCGGGGAGCTGTTTTTT

V: TRBV27
J: TRBJ1-5
size: NA
length: 12
D: NA
CDR3: CASSDSNQPQHF
DNA: TGTGCCAGCTCTGATAGCAATCAGCCCCAGCATTTT

V: TRBV4-2
J: TRBJ2-7
size: NA
length: 16
D: NA
CDR3: CASSPLLRGKAYEQYF
DNA: TGTGCCAGCAGCCCACTTCTACGGGGAAAAGCTTACGAGCAGTACTTC

V: TRBV28
J: TRBJ1-4
size: few
length: 13
D: NA
CDR3: CASNPGGQEKLFF
DNA: TGTGCCAGCAACCCGGGTGGGCAGGAAAAACTGTTTTTT

V: TRBV5-1
J: TRBJ2-1
size: NA
length: 13
D: NA
CDR3: CASSLKDVPEQFF
DNA: TGCGCCAGCAGCTTAAAGGACGTCCCTGAGCAGTTCTTC

V: TRBV14
J: TRBJ2-7
size: NA
length: 14
D: TRBD2
CDR3: CASSQRGRAHEQYF
DNA: TGTGCCAGCAGCCAGCGCGGGAGGGCCCACGAGCAGTACTTC

V: TRBV10-3
J: TRBJ2-6
size: once
length: 14
D: NA
CDR3: CAISAPSGANVLTF
DNA: TGTGCCATCAGTGCGCCCTCTGGGGCCAACGTCCTGACTTTC

V: TRBV7-2
J: TRBJ1-4
size: NA
length: 15
D: NA
CDR3: CASSLGGRSNEKLFF
DNA: TGTGCCAGCAGCTTAGGGGGACGGAGTAATGAAAAACTGTTTTTT

V: TRBV15
J: TRBJ2-1
size: NA
length: 14
D: NA
CDR3: CATRDSYIYNEQFF
DNA: TGTGCCACCAGGGACAGCTACATCTACAATGAGCAGTTCTTC

V: TRBV7-2
J: TRBJ1-5
size: once
length: 16
D: NA
CDR3: CASSFGSAGSNQPQHF
DNA: TGTGCCAGCAGCTTTGGATCGGCCGGGAGCAATCAGCCCCAGCATTTT

V: TRBV2
J: TRBJ2-5
size: NA
length: 16
D: TRBD2
CDR3: CASSEAVAGGAETQYF
DNA: TGTGCCAGCAGTGAAGCGGTAGCGGGAGGGGCAGAGACCCAGTACTTC

V: TRBV15
J: TRBJ1-2
size: NA
length: 17
D: NA
CDR3: CATSRDPSTAWGYGYTF
DNA: TGTGCCACCAGCAGGGACCCCTCGACAGCTTGGGGTTATGGCTACACCTTC

V: TRBV27
J: TRBJ2-3
size: NA
length: 15
D: TRBD2
CDR3: CASRSSGGHTDTQYF
DNA: TGTGCCAGCAGATCTAGCGGAGGGCACACAGATACGCAGTATTTT

V: TRBV10-2
J: TRBJ2-7
size: few
length: 11
D: NA
CDR3: CASTQGSEQYF
DNA: TGCGCCAGCACCCAGGGCAGCGAGCAGTACTTC

V: TRBV7-2
J: TRBJ2-1
size: NA
length: 13
D: NA
CDR3: CASSLAKGYEQFF
DNA: TGTGCCAGCAGCTTAGCGAAGGGGTATGAGCAGTTCTTC

V: TRBV5-4
J: TRBJ2-7
size: NA
length: 16
D: TRBD1
CDR3: CASSLALDRGRNEQYF
DNA: TGTGCCAGCAGCTTGGCCCTGGACAGGGGTCGGAACGAGCAGTACTTC

V: TRBV7-3
J: TRBJ1-4
size: NA
length: 13
D: NA
CDR3: CASSAGVGEKLFF
DNA: TGTGCCAGCAGCGCAGGGGTAGGGGAAAAACTGTTTTTT

V: TRBV2
J: TRBJ2-4
size: NA
length: 16
D: NA
CDR3: CASSETPPNSGTIQYF
DNA: TGTGCCAGCAGTGAAACCCCCCCTAATTCCGGGACCATTCAGTACTTC

V: TRBV9
J: TRBJ2-1
size: NA
length: 14
D: NA
CDR3: CASSVGPQVDEQFF
DNA: TGTGCCAGCAGCGTAGGACCTCAAGTCGATGAGCAGTTCTTC

V: TRBV25-1
J: TRBJ2-1
size: few
length: 15
D: TRBD1
CDR3: CASSKQGQGSNEQFF
DNA: TGTGCCAGCAGTAAACAGGGACAGGGATCGAATGAGCAGTTCTTC

V: TRBV18
J: TRBJ2-1
size: NA
length: 13
D: NA
CDR3: CASSRTADNEQFF
DNA: TGTGCCAGCTCCCGGACAGCAGACAATGAGCAGTTCTTC

V: TRBV28
J: TRBJ2-2
size: NA
length: 15
D: NA
CDR3: CASSLWGPRTGELFF
DNA: TGTGCCAGCAGTTTATGGGGCCCCAGGACCGGGGAGCTGTTTTTT

V: TRBV6-6
J: TRBJ2-1
size: NA
length: 14
D: NA
CDR3: CASSYGSSYNEQFF
DNA: TGTGCCAGCAGTTATGGGAGCTCCTACAATGAGCAGTTCTTC

V: TRBV5-4
J: TRBJ2-5
size: many
length: 13
D: NA
CDR3: CASSVSGEETQYF
DNA: TGTGCCAGCAGCGTGTCAGGGGAGGAGACCCAGTACTTC

V: TRBV7-9
J: TRBJ1-1
size: NA
length: 12
D: NA
CDR3: CASSHSNTEAFF
DNA: TGTGCCAGCAGCCACTCTAACACTGAAGCTTTCTTT

V: TRBV5-4
J: TRBJ1-1
size: NA
length: 14
D: TRBD1
CDR3: CASSLQGVDTEAFF
DNA: TGTGCCAGCAGCTTACAGGGGGTGGACACTGAAGCTTTCTTT

V: TRBV7-9
J: TRBJ2-7
size: NA
length: 11
D: NA
CDR3: CASSHSDEQYF
DNA: TGTGCCAGCAGCCATAGCGACGAGCAGTACTTC

V: TRBV5-4
J: TRBJ1-2
size: few
length: 15
D: TRBD1
CDR3: CASSSKIQGTHGYTF
DNA: TGTGCCAGCAGCTCCAAGATACAGGGGACCCATGGCTACACCTTC

V: TRBV30
J: TRBJ2-7
size: few
length: 13
D: NA
CDR3: CAWSSRGSGEQYF
DNA: TGTGCCTGGAGTTCCCGGGGGAGTGGCGAGCAGTACTTC

V: TRBV9
J: TRBJ2-7
size: NA
length: 17
D: TRBD2
CDR3: CASSVGIGTGGPYEQYF
DNA: TGTGCCAGCAGCGTAGGTATCGGGACGGGAGGGCCCTACGAGCAGTACTTC

V: TRBV5-1
J: TRBJ1-1
size: many
length: 13
D: NA
CDR3: CASSREGRTEAFF
DNA: TGCGCCAGCAGCAGGGAGGGTCGGACTGAAGCTTTCTTT

V: TRBV4-1
J: TRBJ1-2
size: NA
length: 15
D: NA
CDR3: CASSQDLARNYGYTF
DNA: TGCGCCAGCAGCCAAGATCTCGCCAGGAACTATGGCTACACCTTC

V: TRBV5-1
J: TRBJ2-1
size: NA
length: 14
D: NA
CDR3: CASSLSGILNEQFF
DNA: TGCGCCAGCAGCTTATCCGGGATTCTCAATGAGCAGTTCTTC

V: TRBV28
J: TRBJ1-4
size: NA
length: 15
D: NA
CDR3: CASSSGARANEKLFF
DNA: TGTGCCAGCAGTTCGGGGGCGCGGGCTAATGAAAAACTGTTTTTT

V: TRBV6-5
J: TRBJ1-4
size: NA
length: 14
D: NA
CDR3: CASSWGLTNEKLFF
DNA: TGTGCCAGCAGCTGGGGCCTAACGAATGAAAAACTGTTTTTT

V: TRBV5-1
J: TRBJ2-5
size: many
length: 15
D: TRBD1
CDR3: CASSLATGPWETQYF
DNA: TGCGCCAGCAGCTTGGCGACAGGGCCGTGGGAGACCCAGTACTTC